This TCR beta chain was sequenced during a study of blood T cell repertoires in COVID-19. At the level of the study: The United States, Italy and Spain were the sources of the acute and convalescent COVID-19 samples.

Per the germline V gene, CDR1 is MDHEN and CDR2 is SYDVKM. V lost 5 bases and J 5 bases, leaving 12 bases between the germline ends. CDR3 length: 13 residues. This clone has more than one count but fewer than ten. Assay used: immunoSEQ multiplex PCR; TCRdb lists only in-frame clones, some missing. Altogether 150,000 to 200,000 clones are present, over 80% being singletons, with the ten largest covering 10% to 15%. The gene calls are TRBV28 and TRBJ1-1, with D unresolved. Material for sequencing was PBMCs or T cells enriched from blood (not recorded which). The sequence was obtained from a woman in her sixties or seventies who had recovered from COVID-19. DNA of the CDR3: TGTGCCAGCAGTCAACCGGGGATGACTGAAGCTTTCTTT. As protein: CASSQPGMTEAFF.